A selection of T cell receptor beta chains follows, all from one sample in a study of naive CD8 T cells in extremely preterm neonates. Clones were sequenced by immunoSEQ multiplex PCR, and TCRdb holds only the in-frame ones, with some missing. The sample contains about 4,900 clones, less than 98% of which appear only once. Sequencing was done on a sample of naive CD8+ T cells from cord blood. The origin of the receptors is a newborn in good health. CDR3s leave out the opening cysteine and the closing phenylalanine or tryptophan. Size tells how often a clone was seen (once, few, many) or the class of an expanded clone, and some rows leave it out.

V gene	J gene	clone size	CDR3 protein
TRBV6-5	TRBJ2-7	.	ASSYYRDYEQY
TRBV7-2	TRBJ2-7	.	ASSLDRPYEQY
TRBV7-3	TRBJ2-3	.	ASSSGQGADTQY
TRBV4-3	TRBJ2-2	.	ASSQDSLAGSSNTGELF
TRBV15	TRBJ1-4	.	AASRVSSGREKLF
TRBV21-1	TRBJ2-2	.	ASSNDLCLAGSTGELF
TRBV7-9	TRBJ2-1	.	ASSSTSGRVDEQF
TRBV4-3	TRBJ2-7	.	ASSQDSTSGYEQY
TRBV19	TRBJ2-7	.	ASSLTGLANYEQY
TRBV7-6	TRBJ2-7	.	ASSQFPGQGAVEQY
TRBV11-2	TRBJ2-7	.	ASSLIYVNPYEQY
TRBV4-3	TRBJ1-1	once	ASSQDLGQGNTEAF
TRBV27	TRBJ1-1	once	ASSFGTYTEAF
TRBV2	TRBJ1-2	.	ASSDRDRGNYGYT
TRBV6-5	TRBJ1-2	.	ATGIGEGNGYT
TRBV10-3	TRBJ2-3	.	AISESTGVGDTQY
TRBV13	TRBJ2-3	.	ASTAGGKGRDTQY
TRBV2	TRBJ2-5	.	ASSDLQAKETQY
TRBV5-3	TRBJ1-1	.	ARSLTGNTEAF
TRBV13	TRBJ1-3	.	ASSPTPGSGNTIY
TRBV10-2	TRBJ2-3	.	ASSERGGTDTQY
TRBV4-2	TRBJ2-1	.	ASSQWASGSSSDEQF
TRBV7-3	TRBJ1-5	.	ASSLGEPNQPQH
TRBV27	TRBJ2-2	few	ASSLWTSGRLGELF
TRBV5-6	TRBJ2-7	.	ASSQDRGFEQY
TRBV4-2	TRBJ2-7	.	ASSPGLAAYEQY
TRBV27	TRBJ2-7	.	ASSLSSNRVYEQY
TRBV4-3	TRBJ2-3	.	ASSQDFSGGARTDTQY
TRBV27	TRBJ1-6	.	ASSDPDKGYNSPLH
TRBV7-6	TRBJ2-7	.	ASSLASGWPYEQY
TRBV4-3	TRBJ1-1	.	ASSQDRGTEAF
TRBV6-4	TRBJ2-2	.	ASSRGLSGELF
TRBV5-1	TRBJ1-3	.	ASSLTGGGNTIY
TRBV14	TRBJ2-1	.	ASSYGPLGDEQF
TRBV27	TRBJ1-1	.	ASSGGGVNTEAF
TRBV4-1	TRBJ1-1	.	ASSRDRVNTEAF
TRBV4-2	TRBJ2-2	.	ASSPGGGGELF
TRBV15	TRBJ2-1	.	ATSPDRSPHNEQF
TRBV7-9	TRBJ2-1	.	ASSLLARRDNEQF
TRBV6-8	TRBJ2-7	.	ASSSIWLGSHYEQY
TRBV21-1	TRBJ2-1	.	ASSKSANCFLQGQNEQF
TRBV19	TRBJ2-2	.	ASIWTSGGLNTGELF
TRBV16	TRBJ1-3	.	ASSQTTGSGNTIY
TRBV5-4	TRBJ2-1	once	ASRSGGSYNEQF